Presented here are 30 T cell receptor beta chains from one specimen sequenced in a study of cytomegalovirus exposure and HLA in healthy donors (dated by TCRdb to about 2017). Library preparation was by the immunoSEQ multiplex PCR assay. For the multiplex PCR, a mixture combining 60 forward primers for TCR Vbeta segments and 13 reverse primers for TCR Jbeta segments was used. Held by TCRdb, this immuneACCESS table contains in-frame sequences only and omits some clones. Under half of the omission traces to an unresolved V gene where checked; the cause of the rest is unknown. This sample gives approximately 140,000 clones in total; 61% of them show up just once. The ten top clones hold about 1.7% of the sample. The sequencing sample was made of PBMCs. These receptors all stem from a male donor in good health and CMV-seronegative.

The chain joins TRBV5-1 to TRBJ2-7; a possible D gene is TRBD2 (5 bases). V dropped 3 bases and J dropped 3 bases, with 10 bases sitting between them. The germline CDR1 and CDR2 sequences are SGHRS and YFSETQ. The CDR3 covers 13 residues. CDR3 sequence (DNA): TGCGCCAGCAGCTCGGAGGCGCGCTACGAGCAGTACTTC. Its protein is CASSSEARYEQYF.

CDR3 DNA sequence: TGTGCCAGCAGCTTAAATTTGGCGGAACAAGAGACCCAGTACTTC. Translated: CASSLNLAEQETQYF. V gene TRBV7-9 combines with J gene TRBJ2-5; D ambiguous. The V gene's germline CDR1 is SEHNR and CDR2 FQNEAQ (reference sequence). The CDR3 is 15 amino acids. The V end lost 2 bases, the J end lost 2 bases, and 12 bases lay between the germline ends.

The chain is built from TRBV4-3 and TRBJ2-1, with 9 bases that match TRBD1. Germline CDR1 reads LGHNA; CDR2 reads YSLEER. This CDR3 is 15 amino acids long. Unmatched junction bases numbered 7, after V lost 3 bases and J lost 7 bases. The CDR3 sequence is CASSQYWTGENEQFF. CDR3 bases: TGCGCCAGCAGCCAGTATTGGACAGGGGAAAATGAGCAGTTCTTC.

The V call is TRBV9, the J call TRBJ2-7, with a weak D call TRBD1 (5 bases). V shed 3 bases and J shed 4 bases, with 14 bases lying between them. Germline V CDR1 and CDR2: SGDLS, YYNGEE. The length of the CDR3 is 14 residues. Here the CDR3 reads CASSATGSGYEQYF. The CDR3 region has the DNA TGTGCCAGCAGCGCAACAGGATCCGGGTACGAGCAGTACTTC.

This chain joins TRBV5-1 and TRBJ2-7; possible D gene TRBD1, 6 bases. V was cut by 0 bases and J by 4 bases, with 8 bases left in between. Germline V lookup: CDR1 SGHRS, CDR2 YFSETQ. CDR3 length: 13 residues. DNA for the CDR3: TGCGCCAGCAGCTTGGGACAGGAGTACGAGCAGTACTTC. Its protein is CASSLGQEYEQYF.

This rearrangement joins TRBV6-4 to TRBJ2-3; TRBD2 aligns across 10 bases. Trimming at V came to 6 bases and at J to 2 bases, leaving 5 bases not matched to a gene. Looked up from germline, CDR1 is MRHNA and CDR2 is SNTAGT. The CDR3 spans 15 residues. The CDR3 nucleotides are TGTGCCAGCAGCCCTCTAGCGGGGGACACAGATACGCAGTATTTT. It yields the protein CASSPLAGDTDTQYF.

V is TRBV7-6 and J is TRBJ2-1; D uncertain. V gave up 5 bases and J gave up 7 bases, with 6 bases separating them. Germline assignment: CDR1 SGHVS and CDR2 FNYEAQ. This CDR3 comprises 11 residues. DNA of the CDR3: TGTGCCAGCAGCGCCCGGAATGAGCAGTTCTTC. Amino acid sequence: CASSARNEQFF.

As regards this clone: At one end, the junction sequence differs from germline, possibly due to a read error. The chain uses TRBV5-4 and TRBJ1-2, with D uncertain. Germline V gene sequence: CDR1 SGHNT, CDR2 YYREEE (reference sequence). The length of the CDR3 is 14 residues. The CDR3, as DNA: TGTGCCAGCAGCTTTGACCAGCGTGACTATGGCTACCCCTTC. This gives the protein CASSFDQRDYGYPF.

This chain joins TRBV27 and TRBJ2-2; 10 positions match TRBD1. This CDR3 spans 16 amino acids. Trimming took 3 bases from V and 7 from J; bases not matched to a gene: 8. The germline gives CDR1 MNHEY, CDR2 SMNVEV (reference sequence). Here the CDR3 DNA reads TGTGCCAGCAGTTTTAACCGGGACAGGGGAAACGGGGAGCTGTTTTTT. Translating gives CASSFNRDRGNGELFF.

The chain couples TRBV28 to TRBJ1-5, with 7 nucleotides matching TRBD1. Germline CDR1 is MDHEN and CDR2 is SYDVKM. Losses at the gene ends were 7 bases for V and 1 base for J; bases not matched to a gene: 22. The CDR3 runs to 20 residues. The CDR3 sequence: CASNIGLTGAGLVSNQPQHF. The CDR3 nucleotides are TGTGCCAGCAACATAGGGCTTACAGGGGCCGGGTTGGTGAGCAATCAGCCCCAGCATTTT.

This clone has just a few counts. CDR3 protein: CASSQSDRHSNQPQHF. The CDR3 DNA is TGCGCCAGCAGTCAATCGGACAGACATAGCAATCAGCCCCAGCATTTT. The chain uses TRBV23-1 and TRBJ1-5, with a tentative D call TRBD1 (6 bases). TRBV23-1 is marked as an open reading frame, function uncertain. V dropped 0 bases and J dropped 0 bases, with 9 bases sitting between them. This CDR3 region has 16 residues.

This chain connects TRBV4-3 to TRBJ2-3; TRBD2 aligns across 8 bases. CDR3 length equals 16 residues. The junction had 8 bases not matched to a gene; V was cut back by 5 bases and J by 1 base. CDR1 and CDR2 from the germline V gene are LGHNA and YSLEER. The CDR3 region has the DNA TGCGCCAGCAGCTACAATGGGCGGGGGGGCACAGATACGCAGTATTTT. This translates into CASSYNGRGGTDTQYF.

V gene TRBV4-1 combines with J gene TRBJ2-7; tentatively, D is TRBD2 (5 bases). Germline values: CDR1 MGHRA, CDR2 YSYEKL. Deletions cut 4 bases from V and 2 bases from J, with 15 bases between. The CDR3 extends over 15 amino acids. CDR3 sequence: CASSLRFSETYEQYF. The DNA for the CDR3 is TGCGCCAGCAGCCTTAGATTTAGCGAGACCTACGAGCAGTACTTC.

This chain links TRBV18 with TRBJ2-5; 8 bases fit TRBD1. The CDR3 is 13 amino acids. CDR1 and CDR2 (germline): KGHSH, LQKENI. The V and J ends lost 6 bases and 3 bases, in that order; junction bases with no gene match: 3. The CDR3 region has the DNA TGTGCCAGCTCCCAGACAGGGGAAGAGACCCAGTACTTC. It specifies CASSQTGEETQYF.

The chain carries TRBV5-4 and TRBJ2-3, with 7 nucleotides matching TRBD2. The CDR3 runs 12 residues. CDR1 is SGHNT, CDR2 YYREEE, per germline (reference sequence). Trimming cost V 10 bases and J 0 bases; bases outside gene matches: 2. CDR3 sequence: CAVGGSTDTQYF. The DNA for the CDR3 is TGTGCCGTGGGGGGGAGCACAGATACGCAGTATTTT.

In its sample, this clone was seen a few times. Being one base from a much bigger clone, this may be a read error. The chain combines TRBV4-3 with TRBJ2-1; 11 nucleotides align to TRBD2. The CDR3 spans 15 residues. Losses at the gene ends were 4 bases for V and 2 bases for J; bases not matched to a gene: 1. Germline CDR1 reads LGHNA; CDR2 reads YSLEER. The CDR3 is CASSLSGGAYNEQFF. Written as DNA, the CDR3 is TGCGCCAGCAGCCTTAGCGGGGGGGCCTACAATGAGCAGTTCTTC.

The chain uses TRBV28 and TRBJ2-7; tentative D call: TRBD1 (6 bases). Trimming stripped 4 bases from V and 2 bases from J, with 12 bases between. CDR1 and CDR2 (germline): MDHEN, SYDVKM. The CDR3 runs to 14 residues. CDR3 sequence: CASSSRDTTYEQYF. Written as DNA, the CDR3 is TGTGCCAGCAGTTCCCGGGACACCACCTACGAGCAGTACTTC. Full variable domain (missing parts from reference TRBV28 and TRBJ2-7): DVKVTQSSRYLVKRTGEKVFLECVQDMDHENMFWYRQDPGLGLRLIYFSYDVKMKEKGDIPEGYSVSREKKERFSLILESASTNQTSMYLCASSSRDTTYEQYFGPGTRLTVT.

The chain carries TRBV27 and TRBJ1-1; D gene uncertain. CDR1 is MNHEY and CDR2 is SMNVEV in the germline V gene (reference sequence). The CDR3 consists of 14 residues. V lost 3 bases and J 1 base, leaving 9 bases between the germline ends. The CDR3 coding sequence is TGTGCCAGCAGTTTCTGGGGAGGGAACACTGAAGCTTTCTTT. Encoded protein: CASSFWGGNTEAFF.

This clone was counted once. This chain joins TRBV4-1 and TRBJ2-7, with D perhaps TRBD2 (7 bases). This CDR3 region has 18 residues. The germline gives CDR1 MGHRA, CDR2 YSYEKL. Trimming removed 0 bases from V and 4 bases from J, with 22 bases in between. CDR3 DNA: TGCGCCAGCAGCCAAGAAAATTTTGTGGCGGGGGCCAGTTACGAGCAGTACTTC. Its protein is CASSQENFVAGASYEQYF.

This clone turned up a few times. The V gene is TRBV19, the J gene TRBJ1-1; 8 bases are shared with TRBD1. The CDR3 has 15 amino acids. CDR1 and CDR2 (germline): LNHDA, SQIVND (reference sequence). The V segment lost 7 bases and the J segment 0 bases; nucleotides outside the gene matches: 7. DNA of the CDR3: TGTGCCAGTACCCCGGACAGGGAGGTGAACACTGAAGCTTTCTTT. Translated: CASTPDREVNTEAFF.

This clone is a singleton in its sample. The chain links TRBV7-2 to TRBJ2-2; D is unresolved. V gave up 1 base and J gave up 7 bases, with 7 bases separating them. In germline, CDR1 is SGHTA, CDR2 FQGNSA. This CDR3 comprises 13 residues. CDR3 sequence (DNA): TGTGCCAGCAGCTTAGAGTCTAGCGGGGAGCTGTTTTTT. Translated: CASSLESSGELFF. Full variable domain (rest looked up from reference TRBV7-2 and TRBJ2-2): GAGVSQSPSNKVTEKGKDVELRCDPISGHTALYWYRQSLGQGLEFLIYFQGNSAPDKSGLPSDRFSAERTGGSVSTLTIQRTQQEDSAVYLCASSLESSGELFFGEGSRLTVL.

The CDR3 nucleotides read TGTGCCAGCAGTTACTCCGAGGGTCTCGATGAAAAACTGTTTTTT. It is translated as CASSYSEGLDEKLFF. The chain is built from TRBV6-5 and TRBJ1-4; D is uncertain. Between the trimmed V and J ends, which lost 0 bases and 6 bases, there was a span of 11 bases. The CDR3 extends over 15 amino acids. The germline gives CDR1 MNHEY, CDR2 SVGAGI.

The chain links TRBV18 to TRBJ2-7; 9 nucleotides align to TRBD1. CDR3 length: 15 residues. V lost 3 bases, J lost 4 bases, and 7 bases stayed unmatched. The germline V gene has CDR1 KGHSH and CDR2 LQKENI. The CDR3 protein is CASSPTGTGSYEQYF. CDR3 DNA: TGTGCCAGCTCACCCACCGGGACAGGGAGTTACGAGCAGTACTTC.

J is TRBJ1-5 and V is TRBV19; unclear D gene. The CDR3 consists of 12 residues. Germline lookup yields CDR1 LNHDA and CDR2 SQIVND (reference sequence). Trimming cost V 8 bases and J 6 bases, with 11 bases left between them. The CDR3 DNA reads TGTGCCAGTTCCCCGACACTTCAGCCCCAGCATTTT. Translating gives CASSPTLQPQHF.

There are a few counts of this clone. The J gene is TRBJ1-2, the V gene TRBV6-5; TRBD1 matches 8 bases. V was clipped by 4 bases and J by 7 bases; unmatched bases: 8. This CDR3 has 14 amino acids. Germline loops: CDR1 MNHEY, CDR2 SVGAGI. In nucleotides, the CDR3 is TGTGCCAGCAGTTTGGACAGGGTGGTGGGTGGCTACACCTTC. Amino acid sequence: CASSLDRVVGGYTF.

This clone was seen a few times. V gene TRBV6-5 combines with J gene TRBJ1-6, with no clear D. CDR3 length equals 14 residues. Germline V lookup: CDR1 MNHEY, CDR2 SVGAGI. Trimming cost V 6 bases and J 6 bases, with 12 bases left between them. CDR3 loop: CASRQRVVNSPLHF. The CDR3, as DNA: TGTGCCAGCAGGCAACGAGTAGTTAATTCACCCCTCCACTTT.

The rearrangement uses TRBV7-2 and TRBJ1-1, with D maybe TRBD1 (5 bases). In germline, CDR1 is SGHTA, CDR2 FQGNSA. Trimming cost V 1 base and J 7 bases, with 13 bases left between them. The CDR3 is made up of 14 amino acids. The CDR3 loop is CASSLVGPMLEAFF. The CDR3 nucleotides read TGTGCCAGCAGCTTAGTGGGGCCCATGCTTGAAGCTTTCTTT.

This rearrangement joins TRBV27 to TRBJ2-3, with 8 bases aligning to TRBD1. Germline assignment: CDR1 MNHEY and CDR2 SMNVEV (reference sequence). The CDR3 spans 14 residues. Germline trimming cut 4 bases from V and 6 bases from J; bases unmatched to any gene: 6. CDR3 nucleotide sequence: TGTGCCAGCAGTTCCCAGGGGGCGGGCGATACGCAGTATTTT. As protein: CASSSQGAGDTQYF.

This rearrangement joins TRBV28 to TRBJ1-5; 9 bases map to TRBD1. The CDR3 sequence is 18 residues long. V lost 6 bases, J lost 3 bases, and 15 bases stayed unmatched. Germline CDR1 is MDHEN and CDR2 is SYDVKM. CDR3 region: CASRWSGLGTGTNQPQHF. CDR3 DNA: TGTGCCAGCAGGTGGAGCGGATTGGGGACAGGGACCAATCAGCCCCAGCATTTT.

The CDR3 here is CASSPQGSIHTIYF. CDR3 in DNA: TGTGCCAGCAGCCCGCAAGGGAGTATACACACCATATATTTT. The chain recombines TRBV7-9 with TRBJ1-3, with D unresolved. The germline V gene encodes CDR1 SEHNR and CDR2 FQNEAQ (reference sequence). The CDR3 has 14 amino acids. V was trimmed by 5 bases and J by 8 bases, leaving 16 bases between them. Complete variable domain (other parts from reference TRBV7-9 and TRBJ1-3): DTGVSQNPRHKITKRGQNVTFRCDPISEHNRLYWYRQTLGQGPEFLTYFQNEAQLEKSRLLSDRFSAERPKGSFSTLEIQRTEQGDSAMYLCASSPQGSIHTIYFGEGSWLTVV.